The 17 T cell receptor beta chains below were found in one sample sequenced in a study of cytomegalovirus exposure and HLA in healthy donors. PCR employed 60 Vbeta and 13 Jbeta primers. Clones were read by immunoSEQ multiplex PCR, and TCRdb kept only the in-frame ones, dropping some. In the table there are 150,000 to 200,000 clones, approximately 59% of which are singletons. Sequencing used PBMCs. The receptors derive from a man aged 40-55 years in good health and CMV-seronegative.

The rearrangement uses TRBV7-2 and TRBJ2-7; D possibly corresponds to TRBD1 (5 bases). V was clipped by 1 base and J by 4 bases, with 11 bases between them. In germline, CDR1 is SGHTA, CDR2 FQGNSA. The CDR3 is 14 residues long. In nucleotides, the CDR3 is TGTGCCAGCAGCTTAGGCCAGGGTTTATACGAGCAGTACTTC. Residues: CASSLGQGLYEQYF. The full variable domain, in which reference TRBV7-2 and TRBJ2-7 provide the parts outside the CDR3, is GAGVSQSPSNKVTEKGKDVELRCDPISGHTALYWYRQSLGQGLEFLIYFQGNSAPDKSGLPSDRFSAERTGGSVSTLTIQRTQQEDSAVYLCASSLGQGLYEQYFGPGTRLTVT.

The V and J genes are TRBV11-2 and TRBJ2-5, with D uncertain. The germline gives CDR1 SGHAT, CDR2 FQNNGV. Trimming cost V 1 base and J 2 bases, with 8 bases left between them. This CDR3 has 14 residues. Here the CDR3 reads CASSLGASQETQYF. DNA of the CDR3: TGTGCCAGCAGCTTAGGGGCTTCACAAGAGACCCAGTACTTC.

CDR3 sequence (DNA): TGCAGCGCCTCTGGTGGGGTAGCGGGATCGTATGAGCAGTTCTTC. This translates into CSASGGVAGSYEQFF. This chain joins TRBV29-1 and TRBJ2-1, with TRBD2 matching 8 bases. This CDR3 spans 15 amino acids. In germline, CDR1 is SQVTM, CDR2 ANQGSEA. Trimming cost V 7 bases and J 8 bases; bases outside gene matches: 16.

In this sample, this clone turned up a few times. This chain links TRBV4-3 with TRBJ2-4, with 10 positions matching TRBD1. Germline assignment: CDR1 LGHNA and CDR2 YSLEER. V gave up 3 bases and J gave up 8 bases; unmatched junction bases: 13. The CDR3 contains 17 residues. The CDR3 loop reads CASSHAPGQGSGDIQYF. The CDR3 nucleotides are TGCGCCAGCAGCCATGCTCCGGGACAGGGGTCTGGTGACATTCAGTACTTC.

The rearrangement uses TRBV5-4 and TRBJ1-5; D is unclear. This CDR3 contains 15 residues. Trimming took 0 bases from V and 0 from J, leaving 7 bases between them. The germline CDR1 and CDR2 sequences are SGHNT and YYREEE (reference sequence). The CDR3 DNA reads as TGTGCCAGCAGCTTGGACCCACATAGCAATCAGCCCCAGCATTTT. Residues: CASSLDPHSNQPQHF. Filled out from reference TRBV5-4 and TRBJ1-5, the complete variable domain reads ETGVTQSPTHLIKTRGQQVTLRCSSQSGHNTVSWYQQALGQGPQFIFQYYREEENGRGNFPPRFSGLQFPNYSSELNVNALELDDSALYLCASSLDPHSNQPQHFGDGTRLSIL.

The chain's CDR3 is CASSKVGAKNIQYF. The DNA for the CDR3 is TGTGCCAGCAGCAAGGTCGGGGCCAAAAACATTCAGTACTTC. V gene TRBV27 combines with J gene TRBJ2-4; D is uncertain. V dropped 6 bases and J dropped 1 base, with 10 bases sitting between them. CDR1 is MNHEY and CDR2 is SMNVEV in the germline V gene (reference sequence). The CDR3 has 14 residues.

DNA for the CDR3: TGTGCCAGCAGCACAGACAGGGGGCGGTGGAGCACTGAAGCTTTCTTT. Amino acids: CASSTDRGRWSTEAFF. The rearrangement links TRBV27 to TRBJ1-1, with 10 bases fitting TRBD1. The CDR3 has 16 amino acids. Germline V gene data show CDR1 as MNHEY and CDR2 as SMNVEV (reference sequence). After removal of 6 bases from V and 4 bases from J, the junction contained 11 bases not matched to a gene.

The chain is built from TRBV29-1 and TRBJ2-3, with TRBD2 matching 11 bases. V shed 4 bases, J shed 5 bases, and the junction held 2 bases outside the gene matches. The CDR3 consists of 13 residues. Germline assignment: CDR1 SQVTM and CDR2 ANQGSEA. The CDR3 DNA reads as TGCAGCGTTGTAGCGGGGGGGCGAGATACGCAGTATTTT. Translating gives CSVVAGGRDTQYF.

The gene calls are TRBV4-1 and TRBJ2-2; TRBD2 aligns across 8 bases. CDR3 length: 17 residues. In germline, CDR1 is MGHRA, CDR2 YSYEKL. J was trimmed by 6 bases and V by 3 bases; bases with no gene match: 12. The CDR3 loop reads CASSHSTGGGPPGELFF. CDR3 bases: TGCGCCAGCAGCCATTCTACAGGCGGGGGGCCCCCCGGGGAGCTGTTTTTT.

CDR3 loop: CASSLGNSNSGNTIYF. CDR3 DNA: TGTGCCAGCAGCTTAGGCAACTCAAACTCTGGAAACACCATATATTTT. The V gene is TRBV7-8, the J gene TRBJ1-3; no firm D call. Germline CDR1 and CDR2: SGHVS and FQNEAQ. The length of the CDR3 is 16 residues. V was pared by 1 base and J by 0 bases, with 10 bases between.

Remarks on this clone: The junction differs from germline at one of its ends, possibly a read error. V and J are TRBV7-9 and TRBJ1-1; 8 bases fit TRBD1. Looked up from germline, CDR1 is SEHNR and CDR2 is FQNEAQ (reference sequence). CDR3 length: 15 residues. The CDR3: CSSSLAGQVNTEAFF. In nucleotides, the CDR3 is TGTTCCAGCAGCTTAGCGGGACAGGTGAACACTGAAGCTTTCTTT.

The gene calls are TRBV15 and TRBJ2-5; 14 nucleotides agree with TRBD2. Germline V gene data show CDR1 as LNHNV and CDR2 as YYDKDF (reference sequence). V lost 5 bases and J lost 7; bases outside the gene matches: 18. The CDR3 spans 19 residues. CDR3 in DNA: TGTGCCACCAGCCCTGGGACTAGCGGGGGACAAAAGGTGCTTTGGACCCAGTACTTC. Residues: CATSPGTSGGQKVLWTQYF.

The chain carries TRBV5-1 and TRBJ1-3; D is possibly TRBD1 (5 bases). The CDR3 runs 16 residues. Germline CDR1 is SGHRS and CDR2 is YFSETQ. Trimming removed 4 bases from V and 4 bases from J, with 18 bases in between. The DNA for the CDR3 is TGCGCCAGCAGCCTGGAAGGGACTTCATCAGGAAACACCATATATTTT. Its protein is CASSLEGTSSGNTIYF. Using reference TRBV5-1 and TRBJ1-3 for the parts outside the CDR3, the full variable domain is KAGVTQTPRYLIKTRGQQVTLSCSPISGHRSVSWYQQTPGQGLQFLFEYFSETQRNKGNFPGRFSGRQFSNSRSEMNVSTLELGDSALYLCASSLEGTSSGNTIYFGEGSWLTVV.

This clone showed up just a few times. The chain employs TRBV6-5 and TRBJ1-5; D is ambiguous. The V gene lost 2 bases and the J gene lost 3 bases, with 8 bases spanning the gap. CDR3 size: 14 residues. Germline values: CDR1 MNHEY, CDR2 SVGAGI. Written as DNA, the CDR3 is TGTGCCAGCAGTTACGGAGGGTACAATCAGCCCCAGCATTTT. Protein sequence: CASSYGGYNQPQHF.

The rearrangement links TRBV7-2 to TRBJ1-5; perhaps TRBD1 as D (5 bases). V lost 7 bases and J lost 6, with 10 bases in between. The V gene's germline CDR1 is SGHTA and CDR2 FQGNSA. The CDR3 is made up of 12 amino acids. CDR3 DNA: TGTGCCAGCACCTTTCAGGGTCAGCCCCAGCATTTT. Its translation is CASTFQGQPQHF.

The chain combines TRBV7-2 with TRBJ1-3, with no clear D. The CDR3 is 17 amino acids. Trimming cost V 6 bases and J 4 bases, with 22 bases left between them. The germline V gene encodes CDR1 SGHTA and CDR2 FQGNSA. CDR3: CASSPLQEEPGGNTIYF. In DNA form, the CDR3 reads TGTGCCAGCAGTCCCCTGCAGGAAGAACCTGGCGGAAACACCATATATTTT. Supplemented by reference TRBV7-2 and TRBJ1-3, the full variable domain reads GAGVSQSPSNKVTEKGKDVELRCDPISGHTALYWYRQSLGQGLEFLIYFQGNSAPDKSGLPSDRFSAERTGGSVSTLTIQRTQQEDSAVYLCASSPLQEEPGGNTIYFGEGSWLTVV.

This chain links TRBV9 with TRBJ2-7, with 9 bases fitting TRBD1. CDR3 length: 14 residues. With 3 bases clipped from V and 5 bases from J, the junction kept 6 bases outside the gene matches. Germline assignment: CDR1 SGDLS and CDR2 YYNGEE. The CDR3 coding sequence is TGTGCCAGCAGCGCCTTGACAGGGGGTGACGAGCAGTACTTC. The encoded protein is CASSALTGGDEQYF.